Sequencing of this T cell receptor (beta chain) was carried out in a study of blood T cell repertoires in COVID-19. In the study overall: In each case, the material was cDNA or gDNA derived from T cells, B-cell-depleted T cells, or PBMCs.

In the source study's methods: Amplification of reference gene primers was used by the study to estimate nucleated cell counts. Some clones are missing from TCRdb's copy, which holds only in-frame ones; the method was immunoSEQ multiplex PCR. The V and J calls and the clone size are those of that table, but D and trimming were determined from the DNA. The data contain some 210,000 clones, roughly four fifths of them singletons. This clone is a singleton in its sample. The CDR3 totals 14 residues. The germline V gene has CDR1 SGDLS and CDR2 YYNGEE. This chain uses TRBV9 with TRBJ2-2, with 7 bases identical to TRBD1. The sequenced material came from peripheral blood. This sequence was found in a woman in her thirties or forties with acute or convalescent COVID-19. CDR3 coding DNA: TGTGCAGGAGCAGGGGGACCTACCACCGGGGAGCTGTTTTTT. Amino acid sequence: CAGAGGPTTGELFF.